The clone carrying this T cell receptor beta chain was picked up a small number of times. Its antigen is currently unknown. This sample is drawn from a study of T-cell memory formation after mild COVID-19. Study-wide results and caveats: Some clones that responded turned up in pre-infection memory, which suggests that cross-reactive memory joined in.

TCRdb reprocessed the 5' RACE reads via MiXCR and lists one record per CDR3 protein. The table records around 390,000 distinct CDR3 sequences, about 15% of them present only once. The source is a man younger than 35 who had mild COVID-19 (a few samples of this study predate the infection). Cell type and time point are not known. The sequenced material came from PBMCs or a T cell subset sorted from them (not recorded which).

CDR3 protein: CASRGDPGGSYNEQFF. CDR3 bases: TGTGCCAGCAGAGGGGACCCTGGGGGGAGTTACAATGAGCAGTTCTTC. The rearrangement uses TRBV13 and TRBJ2-1; weak D call: TRBD2 (6 bases). V dropped 6 bases and J dropped 4 bases, with 19 bases sitting between them. CDR3 length equals 16 residues. The germline V gene has CDR1 PRHDT and CDR2 FYEKMQ (reference sequence).